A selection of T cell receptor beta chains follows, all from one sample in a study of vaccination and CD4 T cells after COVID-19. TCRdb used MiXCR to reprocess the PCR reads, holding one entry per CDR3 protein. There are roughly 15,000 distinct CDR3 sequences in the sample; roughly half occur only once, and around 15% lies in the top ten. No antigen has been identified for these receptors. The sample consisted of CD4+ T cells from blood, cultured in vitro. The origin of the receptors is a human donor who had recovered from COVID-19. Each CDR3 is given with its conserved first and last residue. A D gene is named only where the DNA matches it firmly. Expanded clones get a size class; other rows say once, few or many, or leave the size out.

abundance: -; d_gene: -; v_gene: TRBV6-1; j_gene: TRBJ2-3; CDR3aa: CASSRGGTTYTDTQYF; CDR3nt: TGTGCCAGCAGTAGAGGAGGGACAACCTACACAGATACGCAGTATTTT
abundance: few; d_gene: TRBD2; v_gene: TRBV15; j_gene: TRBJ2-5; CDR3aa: CATSRGLAEETQYF; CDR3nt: TGTGCCACCAGCAGGGGACTAGCGGAAGAGACCCAGTACTTC
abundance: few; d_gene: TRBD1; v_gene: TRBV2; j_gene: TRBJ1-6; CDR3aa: CASGIGTDYEFSPLHF; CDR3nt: TGTGCCAGCGGCATCGGGACAGATTACGAATTTTCACCCCTCCACTTT
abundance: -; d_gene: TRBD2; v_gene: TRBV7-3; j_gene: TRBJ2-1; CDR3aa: CASSLTSGSNNEQFF; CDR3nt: TGTGCCAGCAGCTTGACTAGCGGGAGTAACAATGAGCAGTTCTTC
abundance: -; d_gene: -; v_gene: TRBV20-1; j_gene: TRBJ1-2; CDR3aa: CSARQGIYGYTF; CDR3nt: TGCAGTGCTAGACAGGGGATCTATGGCTACACCTTC
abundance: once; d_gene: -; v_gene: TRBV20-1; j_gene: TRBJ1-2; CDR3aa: CSADPGQNYGHTF; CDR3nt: TGCAGTGCTGATCCCGGGCAGAACTATGGCCACACCTTC
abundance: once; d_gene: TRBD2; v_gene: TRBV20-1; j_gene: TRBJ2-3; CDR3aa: CSASSAGGNTDTQYF; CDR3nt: TGCAGTGCTAGCTCTGCGGGGGGAAACACAGATACGCAGTATTTT
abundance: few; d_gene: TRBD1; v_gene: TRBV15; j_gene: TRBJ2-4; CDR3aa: CATSGQGAVNIQYF; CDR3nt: TGTGCCACCAGCGGACAGGGGGCGGTGAACATTCAGTACTTC
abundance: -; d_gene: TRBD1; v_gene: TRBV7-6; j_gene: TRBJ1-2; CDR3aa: CASSPGIGKQGVNYGYTF; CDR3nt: TGTGCCAGCAGCCCCGGCATCGGCAAACAGGGGGTTAACTATGGCTACACCTTC
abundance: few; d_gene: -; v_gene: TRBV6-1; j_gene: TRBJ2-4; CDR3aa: CASRSRRTIQYF; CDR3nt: TGTGCCAGCAGATCTAGGCGGACCATTCAGTACTTC
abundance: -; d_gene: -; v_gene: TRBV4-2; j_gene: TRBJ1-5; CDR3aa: CASSQDRGSQPQHF; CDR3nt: TGTGCCAGCAGCCAAGACAGGGGTAGTCAGCCCCAGCATTTT
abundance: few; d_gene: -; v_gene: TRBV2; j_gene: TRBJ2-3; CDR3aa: CASNRVKGTDTQYF; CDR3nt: TGTGCCAGCAACAGGGTGAAGGGCACAGATACGCAGTATTTT
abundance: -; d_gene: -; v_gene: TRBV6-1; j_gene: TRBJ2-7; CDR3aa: CASSKRGPYEQYF; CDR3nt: TGTGCCAGCAGTAAACGGGGCCCCTACGAGCAGTACTTC
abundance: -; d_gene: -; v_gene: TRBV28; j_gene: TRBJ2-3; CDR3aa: CASSLWTGRDTQYF; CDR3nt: TGTGCCAGCAGTTTATGGACTGGGAGGGATACGCAGTATTTT
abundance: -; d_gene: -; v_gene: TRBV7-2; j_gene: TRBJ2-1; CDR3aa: CASSLAYEQFF; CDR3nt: TGTGCCAGCAGCTTAGCCTATGAGCAGTTCTTC
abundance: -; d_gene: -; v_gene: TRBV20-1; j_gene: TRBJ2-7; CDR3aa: CSARDPRSTYEQYF; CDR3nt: TGCAGTGCTAGAGATCCTAGGTCCACCTACGAGCAGTACTTC
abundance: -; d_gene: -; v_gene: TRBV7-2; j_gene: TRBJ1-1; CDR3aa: CASSLTAGAVTEAFF; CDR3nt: TGTGCCAGCAGCTTAACCGCAGGGGCCGTCACTGAAGCTTTCTTT
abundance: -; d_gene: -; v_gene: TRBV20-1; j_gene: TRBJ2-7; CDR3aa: CSARPGSAGEQYF; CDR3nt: TGCAGTGCTAGGCCGGGATCGGCGGGGGAGCAGTACTTC
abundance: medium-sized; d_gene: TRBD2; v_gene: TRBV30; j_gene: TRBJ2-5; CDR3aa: CAWTGLAGSETQYF; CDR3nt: TGTGCCTGGACTGGACTAGCGGGATCAGAGACCCAGTACTTC
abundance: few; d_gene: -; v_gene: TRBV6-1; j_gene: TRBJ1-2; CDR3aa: CASSESGLGYTF; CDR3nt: TGTGCCAGCAGTGAAAGTGGACTTGGCTACACCTTC
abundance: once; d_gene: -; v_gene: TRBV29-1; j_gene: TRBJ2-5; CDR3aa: CSVERETQYF; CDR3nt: TGCAGCGTTGAAAGGGAGACCCAGTACTTC
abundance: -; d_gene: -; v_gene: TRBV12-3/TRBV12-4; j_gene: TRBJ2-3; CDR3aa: CASTSLGGGMTDTQYF; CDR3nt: TGTGCCAGCACTTCACTGGGTGGAGGGATGACAGATACGCAGTATTTT
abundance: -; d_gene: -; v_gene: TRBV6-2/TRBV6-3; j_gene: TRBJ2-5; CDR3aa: CASSQGPYQETQYF; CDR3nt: TGTGCCAGCAGCCAAGGTCCGTACCAAGAGACCCAGTACTTC
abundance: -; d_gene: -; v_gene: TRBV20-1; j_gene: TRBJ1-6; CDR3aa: CSANDANSPLHF; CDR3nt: TGCAGTGCCAATGACGCTAATTCACCCCTCCACTTT
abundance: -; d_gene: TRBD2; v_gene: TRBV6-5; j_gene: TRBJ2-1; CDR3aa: CASSLLAGSYNEQFF; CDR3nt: TGTGCCAGCAGTTTACTAGCGGGGAGCTACAATGAGCAGTTCTTC
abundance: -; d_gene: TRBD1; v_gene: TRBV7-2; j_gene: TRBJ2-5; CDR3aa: CASSSWTGGETQYF; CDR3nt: TGTGCCAGCAGCTCCTGGACAGGGGGGGAGACCCAGTACTTC
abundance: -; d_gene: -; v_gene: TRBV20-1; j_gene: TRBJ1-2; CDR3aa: CSAAGPSTRGYGYTF; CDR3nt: TGCAGCGCAGCGGGGCCCTCAACACGAGGCTATGGCTACACCTTC
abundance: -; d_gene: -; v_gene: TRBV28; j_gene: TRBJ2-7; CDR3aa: CASSTRQGRGAEQYF; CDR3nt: TGTGCCAGCAGCACACGACAGGGGAGGGGCGCCGAGCAGTACTTC
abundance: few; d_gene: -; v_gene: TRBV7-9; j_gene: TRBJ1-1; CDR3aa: CASSHGTSEAFF; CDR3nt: TGTGCCAGCAGCCACGGGACGAGCGAAGCTTTCTTT
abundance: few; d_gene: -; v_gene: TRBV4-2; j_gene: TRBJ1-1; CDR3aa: CASSQDLWQGTEAFF; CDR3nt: TGTGCCAGCAGCCAAGACCTGTGGCAGGGCACTGAAGCTTTCTTT
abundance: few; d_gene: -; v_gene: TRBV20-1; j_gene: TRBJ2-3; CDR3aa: CSARTGPHTDTQYF; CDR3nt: TGCAGTGCTAGAACCGGCCCCCACACAGATACGCAGTATTTT
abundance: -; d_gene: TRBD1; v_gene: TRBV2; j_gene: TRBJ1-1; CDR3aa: CASSKQGAEAFF; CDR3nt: TGTGCCAGCAGTAAACAGGGGGCTGAAGCTTTCTTT
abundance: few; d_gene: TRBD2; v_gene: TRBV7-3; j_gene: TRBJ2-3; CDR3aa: CASSPGLRQNTDTQYF; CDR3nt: TGTGCCAGCAGCCCGGGACTACGACAAAACACAGATACGCAGTATTTT
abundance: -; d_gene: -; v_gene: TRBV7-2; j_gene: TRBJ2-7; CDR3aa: CASSLAVYYEQYF; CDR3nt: TGTGCCAGCAGCTTAGCTGTCTACTACGAGCAGTACTTC
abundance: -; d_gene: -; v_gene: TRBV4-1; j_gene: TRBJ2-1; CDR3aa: CASSQGSLALNEQFF; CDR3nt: TGCGCCAGCAGCCAAGGGTCCCTAGCTCTCAATGAGCAGTTCTTC
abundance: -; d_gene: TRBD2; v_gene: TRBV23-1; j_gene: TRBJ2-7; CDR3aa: CARHRNNAGTSGMNEQYF; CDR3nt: TGCGCCAGACATCGAAATAATGCCGGGACTAGCGGGATGAACGAGCAGTACTTC
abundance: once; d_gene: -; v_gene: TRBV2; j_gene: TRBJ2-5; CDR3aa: CASSDRRQGRETQYF; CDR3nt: TGTGCCAGCAGTGATAGGCGGCAGGGGCGGGAGACCCAGTACTTC
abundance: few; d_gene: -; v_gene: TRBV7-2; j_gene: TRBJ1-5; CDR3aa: CASSSDPQGQPQHF; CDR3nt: TGTGCCAGCAGCTCCGACCCTCAGGGTCAGCCCCAGCATTTT
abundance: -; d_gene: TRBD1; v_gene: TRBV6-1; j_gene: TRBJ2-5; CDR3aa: CASKQDTGTGGGETQYF; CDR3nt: TGTGCCAGCAAGCAAGACACCGGGACAGGGGGCGGAGAGACCCAGTACTTC
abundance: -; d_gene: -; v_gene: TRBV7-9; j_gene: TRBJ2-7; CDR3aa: CASSLETGTHYEQYF; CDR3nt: TGTGCCAGCAGCTTAGAGACCGGGACCCACTACGAGCAGTACTTC
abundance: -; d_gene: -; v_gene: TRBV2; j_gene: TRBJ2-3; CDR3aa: CASRGRGADTQYF; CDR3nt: TGTGCCAGCAGAGGGAGGGGGGCAGATACGCAGTATTTT